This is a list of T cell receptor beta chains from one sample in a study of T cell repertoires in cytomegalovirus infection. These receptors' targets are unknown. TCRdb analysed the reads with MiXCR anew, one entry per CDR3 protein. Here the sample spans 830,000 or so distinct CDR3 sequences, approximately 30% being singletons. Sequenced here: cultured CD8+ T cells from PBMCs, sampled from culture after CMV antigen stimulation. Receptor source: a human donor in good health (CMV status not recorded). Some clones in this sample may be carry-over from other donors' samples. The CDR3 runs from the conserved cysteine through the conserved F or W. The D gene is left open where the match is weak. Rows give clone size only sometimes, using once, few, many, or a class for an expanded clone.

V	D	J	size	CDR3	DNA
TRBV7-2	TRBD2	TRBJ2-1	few	CASLTSGESYNEQFF	TGTGCCAGCCTGACTAGCGGGGAATCCTACAATGAGCAGTTCTTC
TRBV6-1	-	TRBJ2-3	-	CASSALWDISTDTQYF	TGTGCCAGCAGTGCCCTCTGGGACATTAGCACAGATACGCAGTATTTT
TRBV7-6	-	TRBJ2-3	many	CASSSGSVMDTQYF	TGTGCCAGCAGCTCCGGGTCCGTCATGGATACGCAGTATTTT
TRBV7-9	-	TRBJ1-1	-	CASSLGPALDTEAFF	TGTGCCAGCAGCTTAGGGCCCGCCCTCGATACTGAAGCTTTCTTT
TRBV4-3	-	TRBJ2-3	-	CASSQIRGTDTQYF	TGCGCCAGCAGCCAGATCCGGGGGACAGATACGCAGTATTTT
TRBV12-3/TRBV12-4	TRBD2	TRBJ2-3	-	CASSLELAGVDTQYF	TGTGCCAGCAGTTTAGAACTAGCGGGGGTGGATACGCAGTATTTT
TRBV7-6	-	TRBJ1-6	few	CASSLAAGDNSPLHF	TGTGCCAGCAGCTTAGCAGCAGGGGATAATTCACCCCTCCACTTT
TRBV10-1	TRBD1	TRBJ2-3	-	CASSELAGQGITDTQYF	TGCGCCAGCAGTGAACTGGCGGGACAGGGAATCACAGATACGCAGTATTTT
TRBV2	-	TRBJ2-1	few	CASRPAYNEQFF	TGTGCCAGCAGACCAGCTTACAATGAGCAGTTCTTC
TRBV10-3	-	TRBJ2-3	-	CAIESPNLNNTQYF	TGTGCCATCGAGAGCCCAAACCTTAATAATACGCAGTATTTT
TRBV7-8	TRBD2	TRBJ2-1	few	CASSFRAGGPQNEQFF	TGTGCCAGCAGCTTCCGAGCGGGGGGGCCGCAAAATGAGCAGTTCTTC
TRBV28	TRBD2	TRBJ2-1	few	CASSFGTSGGAGEQFF	TGTGCCAGCAGTTTCGGGACTAGCGGGGGGGCCGGTGAGCAGTTCTTC
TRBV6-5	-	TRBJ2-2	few	CASSSSGSLNTGELFF	TGTGCCAGCAGTTCCTCCGGGTCCTTAAACACCGGGGAGCTGTTTTTT
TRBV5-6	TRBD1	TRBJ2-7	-	CASSDRDRDNEQYF	TGTGCCAGCAGCGACCGGGACAGGGACAACGAGCAGTACTTC
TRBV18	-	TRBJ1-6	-	CASSPPHSPLHF	TGTGCCAGCTCACCACCGCATTCACCCCTCCACTTT
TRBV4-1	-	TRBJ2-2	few	CASSQDGRELFF	TGCGCCAGCAGCCAAGATGGGAGGGAGCTGTTTTTT
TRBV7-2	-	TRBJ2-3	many	CASSFPGGRADTQYF	TGTGCCAGCAGCTTTCCCGGGGGCCGGGCAGATACGCAGTATTTT
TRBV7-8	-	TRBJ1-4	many	CASSSYRAPQEKLFF	TGTGCCAGCAGCTCTTACCGGGCCCCCCAGGAGAAACTGTTTTTT
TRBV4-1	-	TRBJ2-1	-	CASSQEPGWINEQFF	TGCGCCAGCAGCCAAGAGCCAGGGTGGATCAATGAGCAGTTCTTC
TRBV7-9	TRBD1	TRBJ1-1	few	CASVSGGGNEAFF	TGTGCCAGCGTATCAGGGGGCGGGAATGAAGCTTTCTTT
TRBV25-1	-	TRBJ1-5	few	CASSEIGVQPQHF	TGTGCCAGCAGTGAGATTGGGGTCCAACCCCAGCATTTT
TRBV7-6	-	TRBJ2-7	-	CASRSNQAKWYF	TGTGCCAGCAGATCGAACCAGGCGAAGTGGTACTTC
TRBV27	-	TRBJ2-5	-	CTSSAIQGHRPETQYF	TGTACCAGCAGTGCGATACAGGGACATCGCCCAGAGACCCAGTACTTC
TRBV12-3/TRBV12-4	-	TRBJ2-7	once	CASSPGAGKPYEQYF	TGTGCCAGCAGTCCGGGGGCGGGAAAGCCCTACGAGCAGTACTTC
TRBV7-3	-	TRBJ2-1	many	CASSLNGDGYNEQFF	TGTGCCAGCAGCTTAAATGGGGACGGATACAATGAGCAGTTCTTC
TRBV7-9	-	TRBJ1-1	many	CASSLILTEAFF	TGTGCCAGCAGCTTGATATTAACTGAAGCTTTCTTT
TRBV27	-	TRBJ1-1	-	CASSLSSAGLLNTEAFF	TGTGCCAGCAGTTTATCGAGCGCAGGGCTGTTGAACACTGAAGCTTTCTTT
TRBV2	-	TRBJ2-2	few	CASSDLRDSPDTGELFF	TGTGCCAGCAGTGATTTACGGGACTCCCCCGACACCGGGGAGCTGTTTTTT
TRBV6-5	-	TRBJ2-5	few	CASSYSWERETQYF	TGTGCCAGCAGTTACTCTTGGGAGCGCGAGACCCAGTACTTC
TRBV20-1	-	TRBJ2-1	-	CSAVLGRYNEQFF	TGCAGTGCCGTCCTGGGGCGGTACAATGAGCAGTTCTTC
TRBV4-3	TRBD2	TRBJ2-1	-	CASSPQGLAGDNEQVF	TGCGCCAGCAGCCCCCAGGGACTAGCGGGGGACAATGAGCAGGTCTTC
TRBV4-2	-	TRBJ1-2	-	CASSQGGFEYGYTF	TGTGCCAGCAGCCAAGGAGGGTTTGAATATGGCTACACCTTC
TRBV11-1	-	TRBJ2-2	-	CASSDGGATATGELFF	TGTGCCAGCAGCGATGGGGGGGCGACGGCGACCGGGGAGCTGTTTTTT
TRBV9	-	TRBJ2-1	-	CASSSRPGNLGYNEQFF	TGTGCCAGCAGCTCGAGACCAGGAAACCTCGGCTACAATGAGCAGTTCTTC
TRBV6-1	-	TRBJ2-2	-	CASSERRQLNTGELFF	TGTGCCAGCAGTGAACGGAGACAGCTAAACACCGGGGAGCTGTTTTTT
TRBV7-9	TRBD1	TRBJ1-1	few	CAFSDRGNTEAFF	TGTGCCTTTTCGGACAGGGGAAACACTGAAGCTTTCTTT
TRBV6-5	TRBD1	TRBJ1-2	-	CASSYSFRTGDGYTF	TGTGCCAGCAGTTACTCCTTTCGGACAGGGGACGGCTACACCTTC